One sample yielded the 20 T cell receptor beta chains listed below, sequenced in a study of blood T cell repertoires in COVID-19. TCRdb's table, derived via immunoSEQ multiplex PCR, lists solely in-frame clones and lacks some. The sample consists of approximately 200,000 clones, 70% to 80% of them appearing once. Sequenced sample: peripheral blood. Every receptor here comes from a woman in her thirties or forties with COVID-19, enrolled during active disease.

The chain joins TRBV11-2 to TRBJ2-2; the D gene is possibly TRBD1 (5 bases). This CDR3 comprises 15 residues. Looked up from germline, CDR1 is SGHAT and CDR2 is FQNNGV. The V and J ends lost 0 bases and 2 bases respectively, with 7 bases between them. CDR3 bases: TGTGCCAGCAGCTTAGAACAGGTTAACACCGGGGAGCTGTTTTTT. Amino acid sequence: CASSLEQVNTGELFF.

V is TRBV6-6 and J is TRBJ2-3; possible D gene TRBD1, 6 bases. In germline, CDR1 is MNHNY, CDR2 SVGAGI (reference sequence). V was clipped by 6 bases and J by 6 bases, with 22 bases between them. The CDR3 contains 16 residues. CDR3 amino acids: CASSHLFRQAADTQYF. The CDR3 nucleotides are TGTGCCAGCAGCCACCTTTTTCGACAGGCTGCGGATACGCAGTATTTT.

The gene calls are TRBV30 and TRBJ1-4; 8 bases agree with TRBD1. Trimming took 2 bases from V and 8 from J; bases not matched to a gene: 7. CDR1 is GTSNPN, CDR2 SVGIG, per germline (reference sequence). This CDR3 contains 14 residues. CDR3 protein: CAWSLGQDGEKLFF. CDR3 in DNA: TGTGCCTGGAGTTTGGGACAGGATGGGGAAAAACTGTTTTTT.

CDR3 region: CASSPRQLTQLAGARDTQYF. The DNA for the CDR3 is TGTGCCAGCAGCCCCCGACAGCTGACTCAACTAGCGGGGGCTCGCGATACGCAGTATTTT. The chain carries TRBV4-2 and TRBJ2-3; TRBD2 agrees at 11 bases. V shed 4 bases and J 6 bases; nucleotides not matched to a gene: 21. This CDR3 is 20 amino acids long. The germline V gene encodes CDR1 LGHNA and CDR2 YNFKEQ.

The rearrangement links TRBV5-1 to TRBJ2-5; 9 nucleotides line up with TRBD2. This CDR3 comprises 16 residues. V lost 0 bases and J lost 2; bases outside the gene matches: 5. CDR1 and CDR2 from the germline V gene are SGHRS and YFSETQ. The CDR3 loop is CASSLDPSGGQETQYF. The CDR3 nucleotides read TGCGCCAGCAGCTTGGATCCCAGCGGGGGGCAAGAGACCCAGTACTTC. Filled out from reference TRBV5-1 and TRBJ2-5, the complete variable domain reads KAGVTQTPRYLIKTRGQQVTLSCSPISGHRSVSWYQQTPGQGLQFLFEYFSETQRNKGNFPGRFSGRQFSNSRSEMNVSTLELGDSALYLCASSLDPSGGQETQYFGPGTRLLVL.

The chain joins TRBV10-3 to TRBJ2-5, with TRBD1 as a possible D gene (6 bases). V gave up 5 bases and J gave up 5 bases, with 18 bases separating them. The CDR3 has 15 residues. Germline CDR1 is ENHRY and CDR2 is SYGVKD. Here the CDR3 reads CAISITGPTGETQYF. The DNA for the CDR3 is TGTGCCATCAGTATTACAGGGCCCACGGGGGAGACCCAGTACTTC.

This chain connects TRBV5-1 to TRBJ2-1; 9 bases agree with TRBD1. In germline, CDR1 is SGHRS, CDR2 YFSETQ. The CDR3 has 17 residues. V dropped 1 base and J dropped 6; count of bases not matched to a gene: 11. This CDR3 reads CASSLNRRDRDSNEQFF. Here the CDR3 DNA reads TGCGCCAGCAGCTTGAATCGTCGGGACAGGGATTCCAATGAGCAGTTCTTC.

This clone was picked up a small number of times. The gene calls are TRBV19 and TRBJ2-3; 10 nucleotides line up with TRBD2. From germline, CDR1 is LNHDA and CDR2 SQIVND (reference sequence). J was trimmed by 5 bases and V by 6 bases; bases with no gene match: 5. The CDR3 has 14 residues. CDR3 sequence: CASRSLAGEDTQYF. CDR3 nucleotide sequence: TGTGCCAGTAGATCCCTAGCGGGAGAAGATACGCAGTATTTT. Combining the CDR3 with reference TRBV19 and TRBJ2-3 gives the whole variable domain DGGITQSPKYLFRKEGQNVTLSCEQNLNHDAMYWYRQDPGQGLRLIYYSQIVNDFQKGDIAEGYSVSREKKESFPLTVTSAQKNPTAFYLCASRSLAGEDTQYFGPGTRLTVL.

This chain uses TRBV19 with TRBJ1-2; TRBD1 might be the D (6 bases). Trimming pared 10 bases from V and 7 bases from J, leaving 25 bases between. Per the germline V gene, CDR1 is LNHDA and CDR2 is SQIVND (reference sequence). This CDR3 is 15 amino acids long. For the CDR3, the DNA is TGTGCCATCCCGACAGGACCTGATTTAGGAGGTGGCTACACCTTC. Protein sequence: CAIPTGPDLGGGYTF.

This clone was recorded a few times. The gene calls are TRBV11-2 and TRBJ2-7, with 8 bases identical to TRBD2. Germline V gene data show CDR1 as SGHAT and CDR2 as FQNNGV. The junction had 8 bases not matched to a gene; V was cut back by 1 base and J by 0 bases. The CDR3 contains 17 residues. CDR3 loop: CASSLGGGGGSSYEQYF. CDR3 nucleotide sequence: TGTGCCAGCAGCTTAGGGGGAGGCGGGGGGAGCTCCTACGAGCAGTACTTC.

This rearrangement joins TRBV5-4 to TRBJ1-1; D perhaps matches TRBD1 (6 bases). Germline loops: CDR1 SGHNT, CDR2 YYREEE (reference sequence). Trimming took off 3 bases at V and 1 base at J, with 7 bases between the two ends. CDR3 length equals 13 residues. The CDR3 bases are TGTGCCAGCAGCTGGGACACGAACACTGAAGCTTTCTTT. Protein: CASSWDTNTEAFF.

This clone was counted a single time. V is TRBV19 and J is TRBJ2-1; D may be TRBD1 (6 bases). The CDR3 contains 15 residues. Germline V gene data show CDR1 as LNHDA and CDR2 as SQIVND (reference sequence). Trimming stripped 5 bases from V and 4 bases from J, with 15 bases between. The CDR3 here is CASSFRDKLYNEQFF. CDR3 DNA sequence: TGTGCCAGTAGTTTCCGGGACAAGCTTTACAATGAGCAGTTCTTC.

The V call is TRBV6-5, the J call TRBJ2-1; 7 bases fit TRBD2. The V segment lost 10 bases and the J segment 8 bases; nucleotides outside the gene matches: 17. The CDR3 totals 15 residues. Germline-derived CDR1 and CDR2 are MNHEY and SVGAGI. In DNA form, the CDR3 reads TGTGCCACCGGACCCCGGGGAGGGCTTTCGTATGAGCAGTTCTTC. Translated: CATGPRGGLSYEQFF.

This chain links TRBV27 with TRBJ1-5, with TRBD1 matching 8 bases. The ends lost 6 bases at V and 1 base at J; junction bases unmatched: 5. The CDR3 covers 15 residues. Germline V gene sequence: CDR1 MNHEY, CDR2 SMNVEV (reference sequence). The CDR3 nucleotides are TGTGCCAGCAGGGGAACAGGGGGGAGCAATCAGCCCCAGCATTTT. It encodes CASRGTGGSNQPQHF.

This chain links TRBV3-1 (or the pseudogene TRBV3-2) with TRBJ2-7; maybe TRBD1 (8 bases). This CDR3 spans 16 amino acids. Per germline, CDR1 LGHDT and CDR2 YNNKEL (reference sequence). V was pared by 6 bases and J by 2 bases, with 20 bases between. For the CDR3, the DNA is TGTGCCAGCAGTAGGACAGGGAGGGGTACCACCTACGAGCAGTACTTC. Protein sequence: CASSRTGRGTTYEQYF.

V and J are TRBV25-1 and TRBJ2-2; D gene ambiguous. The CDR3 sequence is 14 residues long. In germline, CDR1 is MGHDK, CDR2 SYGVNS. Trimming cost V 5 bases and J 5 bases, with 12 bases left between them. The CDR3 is CASSREVRTGELFF. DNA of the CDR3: TGTGCCAGCAGTCGAGAGGTGAGGACCGGGGAGCTGTTTTTT.

The chain's CDR3 is CASNHPGGNSPLHF. The CDR3 nucleotides read TGTGCCAGTAACCACCCAGGGGGGAATTCACCCCTCCACTTT. The chain carries TRBV19 and TRBJ1-6, with 7 bases aligning to TRBD1. The length of the CDR3 is 14 residues. The V gene's germline CDR1 is LNHDA and CDR2 SQIVND (reference sequence). Trimming took 7 bases from V and 7 from J; bases not matched to a gene: 7.

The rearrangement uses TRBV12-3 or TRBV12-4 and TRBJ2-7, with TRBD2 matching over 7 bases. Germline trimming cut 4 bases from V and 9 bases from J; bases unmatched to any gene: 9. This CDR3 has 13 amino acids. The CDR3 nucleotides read TGTGCCAGCAGTTACCAGGGAGGGATCGGGCAGTACTTC. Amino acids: CASSYQGGIGQYF.

The CDR3 region has the DNA TGTGCCAGCAGCTTTGGGACAGCCACTGAAGCTTTCTTT. It is translated as CASSFGTATEAFF. The V gene is TRBV7-2, the J gene TRBJ1-1; 7 nucleotides align to TRBD1. V lost 3 bases and J lost 4; bases outside the gene matches: 2. Germline V gives CDR1 SGHTA, CDR2 FQGNSA. The CDR3 loop spans 13 amino acids.

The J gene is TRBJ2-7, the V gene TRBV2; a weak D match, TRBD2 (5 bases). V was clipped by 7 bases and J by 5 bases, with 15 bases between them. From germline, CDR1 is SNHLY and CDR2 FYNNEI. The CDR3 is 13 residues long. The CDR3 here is CASTSIRGDEQYF. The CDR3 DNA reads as TGTGCCAGCACCTCAATCCGGGGAGACGAGCAGTACTTC.